These 2 T cell receptor beta chains were sequenced from one sample in a study of blood T cell repertoires in COVID-19. Profiling relied on immunoSEQ multiplex PCR, and the TCRdb table lists in-frame clones only, not all of them. The repertoire consists of about 170,000 clones, with about 80% occurring once and the leading ten covering over 2.5%. The sample taken for sequencing was peripheral blood. The origin of the receptors is a human donor with acute or convalescent COVID-19. The donor label of this sample is uncertain.

The chain is built from TRBV18 and TRBJ1-2; 7 nucleotides match TRBD1. The CDR3 has 15 residues. The V and J ends lost 5 bases and 2 bases, in that order; junction bases with no gene match: 8. CDR1 and CDR2 from the germline V gene are KGHSH and LQKENI. CDR3 bases: TGTGCCAGCTCAGCTTACCGGGACAGAAACTATGGCTACACCTTC. This gives the protein CASSAYRDRNYGYTF.

The chain recombines TRBV19 with TRBJ2-1, with TRBD2 as a possible D gene (7 bases). The length of the CDR3 is 19 residues. Germline loops: CDR1 LNHDA, CDR2 SQIVND (reference sequence). V was clipped by 5 bases and J by 1 base, with 24 bases between them. CDR3 coding DNA: TGTGCCAGTAGTCCCTACGCTGGGCGGGGGCTTAGGTCCTACAATGAGCAGTTCTTC. This codes for CASSPYAGRGLRSYNEQFF.